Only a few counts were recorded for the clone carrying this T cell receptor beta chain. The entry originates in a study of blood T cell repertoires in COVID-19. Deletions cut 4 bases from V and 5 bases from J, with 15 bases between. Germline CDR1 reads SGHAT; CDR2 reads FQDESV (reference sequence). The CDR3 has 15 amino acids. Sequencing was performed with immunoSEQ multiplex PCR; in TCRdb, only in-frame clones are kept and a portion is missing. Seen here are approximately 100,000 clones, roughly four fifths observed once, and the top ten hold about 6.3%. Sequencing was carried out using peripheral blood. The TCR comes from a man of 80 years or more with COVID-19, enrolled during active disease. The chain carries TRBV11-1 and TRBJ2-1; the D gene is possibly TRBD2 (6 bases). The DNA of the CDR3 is TGTGCCAGCAGCTCCCGGCTAGCGCCAAACAATGAGCAGTTCTTC. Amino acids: CASSSRLAPNNEQFF. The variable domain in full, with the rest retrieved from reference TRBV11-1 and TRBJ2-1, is EAEVAQSPRYKITEKSQAVAFWCDPISGHATLYWYRQILGQGPELLVQFQDESVVDDSQLPKDRFSAERLKGVDSTLKIQPAELGDSAMYLCASSSRLAPNNEQFFGPGTRLTVL.